Listed below are T cell receptor beta chains from one sample, sequenced in a study of shared clonotypes between healthy human individuals. Sequencing was performed with immunoSEQ multiplex PCR; in TCRdb, only in-frame clones are kept and a portion is missing. The sample records approximately 2.1 million clones, approximately 93% being singletons. The sequenced material came from naive CD4+ T cells from PBMCs. These receptors were obtained from a man younger than 30 in good health. Some clones in this sample may be carry-over from other donors' samples. The CDR3 runs from the conserved cysteine through the conserved F or W. Each record gives: D gene, clone size, V gene, J gene, CDR3 protein, CDR3 DNA. D genes are given only for firm matches. The size entry is marked missing in some rows and otherwise reads once, few, many or a size class.

-,-,TRBV5-1,TRBJ2-5,CASSPPRQGGGKTQYF,TGCGCCAGCAGCCCACCCCGCCAGGGAGGTGGCAAGACCCAGTACTTC
TRBD1,-,TRBV28,TRBJ1-1,CASSLWDRGQNTEAFF,TGTGCCAGCAGTTTATGGGACAGGGGGCAAAACACTGAAGCTTTCTTT
TRBD1,-,TRBV29-1,TRBJ1-2,CSVIGQGYYGYTF,TGCAGCGTTATTGGACAGGGGTATTATGGCTACACCTTC
TRBD1,-,TRBV19,TRBJ2-1,CASRNLPGQGGHEQFF,TGTGCCAGTAGGAACCTCCCGGGACAGGGAGGCCATGAGCAGTTCTTC
TRBD1,-,TRBV7-2,TRBJ2-6,CASSYRQGGANVLTF,TGTGCCAGCAGCTATCGACAGGGTGGGGCCAACGTCCTGACTTTC
TRBD2,-,TRBV11-2,TRBJ2-7,CASSRTSGTSVSYEQYF,TGTGCCAGCAGTCGTACCTCCGGGACTAGCGTCTCCTACGAGCAGTACTTC
TRBD2,-,TRBV27,TRBJ2-5,CASSFIWGGETQYF,TGTGCCAGCAGTTTCATCTGGGGGGGAGAGACCCAGTACTTC
TRBD1,-,TRBV30,TRBJ2-7,CAWSPGTGFYEQYF,TGTGCCTGGAGCCCCGGGACAGGGTTCTACGAGCAGTACTTC
-,-,TRBV7-2,TRBJ1-2,CASSLTGTQGSGYGYTF,TGTGCCAGCAGCTTGACCGGTACCCAGGGCAGTGGCTATGGCTACACCTTC
-,once,TRBV11-3,TRBJ1-1,CASSLGPGNTEAFF,TGTGCCAGCAGCTTAGGGCCGGGAAACACTGAAGCTTTCTTT
TRBD1,-,TRBV30,TRBJ1-2,CAWSVNRGLGYTF,TGTGCCTGGAGTGTGAACAGGGGGCTAGGCTACACCTTC
-,-,TRBV28,TRBJ1-2,CASADRRDNYGYTF,TGTGCCAGCGCCGACAGAAGAGACAACTATGGCTACACCTTC
-,-,TRBV5-1,TRBJ1-4,CASQVDRPEKLFF,TGCGCCAGCCAAGTGGACAGACCTGAAAAACTGTTTTTT
TRBD1,once,TRBV6-1,TRBJ2-7,CASKPGQGAYEQYF,TGTGCCAGCAAACCGGGACAGGGGGCCTACGAGCAGTACTTC
TRBD1,-,TRBV10-3,TRBJ2-2,CAIRETGGVTGELFF,TGTGCCATCAGGGAGACAGGGGGGGTCACCGGGGAGCTGTTTTTT
-,-,TRBV6-7,TRBJ1-1,CASSYSTLPGFMNTEAFF,TGTGCCAGCAGTTACTCGACCTTACCTGGGTTCATGAACACTGAAGCTTTCTTT
-,-,TRBV7-9,TRBJ2-5,CASSHPWEETQYF,TGTGCCAGCAGCCACCCCTGGGAAGAGACCCAGTACTTC
-,-,TRBV28,TRBJ1-2,CASSGMAAGIYYGYTF,TGTGCCAGCAGTGGGATGGCCGCAGGGATCTACTATGGCTACACCTTC
TRBD2,-,TRBV5-1,TRBJ2-1,CASSSTSGTHRGEQFF,TGCGCCAGCAGCTCAACTAGCGGGACCCATCGTGGTGAGCAGTTCTTC
TRBD1,-,TRBV29-1,TRBJ1-2,CSVDRGNYGYTF,TGCAGCGTTGACAGGGGGAACTATGGCTACACCTTC
TRBD2,-,TRBV6-5,TRBJ2-1,CASSYQSGGAGEQFF,TGTGCCAGCAGTTACCAAAGCGGGGGGGCCGGTGAGCAGTTCTTC
TRBD1,-,TRBV2,TRBJ1-2,CASSYLPTGDGYTF,TGTGCCAGCAGCTACCTACCGACAGGGGACGGCTACACCTTC
-,-,TRBV11-3,TRBJ2-1,CASSRGASSYNEQFF,TGTGCCAGCAGCCGGGGGGCCAGCTCCTACAATGAGCAGTTCTTC
-,-,TRBV5-1,TRBJ1-5,CASSLVGGTDQPQHF,TGCGCCAGCAGCTTGGTTGGAGGAACCGATCAGCCCCAGCATTTT
-,-,TRBV27,TRBJ1-5,CASRPQTPQGNQPQHF,TGTGCCAGCAGGCCTCAGACCCCCCAAGGCAATCAGCCCCAGCATTTT
-,-,TRBV10-3,TRBJ1-3,CAISDGGNTIYF,TGTGCCATCAGTGATGGAGGAAACACCATATATTTT
-,-,TRBV5-1,TRBJ2-3,CASSLTSLTTSTDTQYF,TGCGCCAGCAGCTTGACGTCCCTTACCACTAGCACAGATACGCAGTATTTT
TRBD1,-,TRBV28,TRBJ1-1,CASSSDRSKAFF,TGTGCCAGCAGCTCGGACAGGTCGAAAGCTTTCTTT
-,-,TRBV7-2,TRBJ2-1,CASRLYNEQFF,TGTGCCAGCAGACTCTACAATGAGCAGTTCTTC
-,once,TRBV6-5,TRBJ2-3,CASSPQLSADTQYF,TGTGCCAGCAGTCCCCAGCTTTCAGCAGATACGCAGTATTTT
TRBD1,-,TRBV9,TRBJ1-2,CASSVPDRDYGYTF,TGTGCCAGCAGCGTACCAGACAGGGACTATGGCTACACCTTC
-,-,TRBV10-3,TRBJ2-7,CAILKRGSYEQYF,TGTGCCATCCTAAAGAGGGGTTCCTACGAGCAGTACTTC
TRBD2,-,TRBV7-2,TRBJ2-7,CASSSELAGVGEQYF,TGTGCCAGCAGCTCCGAACTAGCGGGAGTTGGCGAGCAGTACTTC
-,-,TRBV28,TRBJ2-5,CASSSGGTGRETQYF,TGTGCCAGCAGTTCAGGGGGGACGGGGAGAGAGACCCAGTACTTC
TRBD2,-,TRBV27,TRBJ2-7,CASSLRPLAGVGEQYF,TGTGCCAGCAGTTTAAGGCCCCTAGCGGGAGTTGGCGAGCAGTACTTC
TRBD1,-,TRBV5-1,TRBJ1-3,CASSRDRNSGNTIYF,TGCGCCAGCAGCCGGGACAGAAACTCTGGAAACACCATATATTTT
TRBD1,once,TRBV5-8,TRBJ1-1,CASSTRGQGTEAFF,TGTGCCAGCAGCACCAGGGGGCAGGGGACTGAAGCTTTCTTT
-,-,TRBV28,TRBJ1-1,CASSPSMNTEAFF,TGTGCCAGCAGTCCTAGCATGAACACTGAAGCTTTCTTT
TRBD2,-,TRBV28,TRBJ2-3,CASNPSSGSFSTQYF,TGTGCCAGCAACCCATCTAGCGGGAGCTTTAGTACGCAGTATTTT
-,-,TRBV15,TRBJ1-1,CATSYPTPQRTEAFF,TGTGCCACCTCATATCCGACCCCGCAGCGCACTGAAGCTTTCTTT
TRBD1,-,TRBV5-8,TRBJ1-5,CASSPHGQGSKPQHF,TGTGCCAGCAGCCCCCATGGACAGGGGTCCAAGCCCCAGCATTTT
-,-,TRBV27,TRBJ1-5,CASSIQGYSNQPQHF,TGTGCCAGCAGTATACAGGGATATAGCAATCAGCCCCAGCATTTT
-,-,TRBV19,TRBJ1-5,CASSIGRDRNQPQHF,TGTGCCAGTAGTATCGGACGCGACAGAAATCAGCCCCAGCATTTT
-,-,TRBV4-1,TRBJ2-1,CASSQGTPKGRPRGNEQFF,TGCGCCAGCAGCCAAGGTACCCCTAAGGGGAGGCCCCGGGGAAATGAGCAGTTCTTC
-,-,TRBV5-1,TRBJ2-3,CASERTGSTDTQYF,TGCGCCAGCGAACGCACAGGTAGCACAGATACGCAGTATTTT
-,-,TRBV6-5,TRBJ2-7,CASSYGPTQYF,TGTGCCAGCAGTTACGGGCCTACGCAGTACTTC
TRBD1,-,TRBV6-6,TRBJ2-2,CASSYKGASTGELFF,TGTGCCAGCAGTTACAAGGGGGCGAGCACCGGGGAGCTGTTTTTT
-,-,TRBV7-2,TRBJ2-7,CASSLVRGYEQYF,TGTGCCAGCAGCTTAGTTAGGGGGTACGAGCAGTACTTC
TRBD1,-,TRBV27,TRBJ2-1,CASSPRDRDNEQFF,TGTGCCAGCAGCCCCCGGGACAGGGACAATGAGCAGTTCTTC
-,-,TRBV7-2,TRBJ2-1,CASSLSRLSGNEQFF,TGTGCCAGCAGCTTATCGAGGTTAAGTGGGAATGAGCAGTTCTTC
TRBD1,-,TRBV2,TRBJ2-7,CASIGGRTDEQYF,TGTGCCAGCATAGGGGGCAGAACGGACGAGCAGTACTTC
-,-,TRBV6-1,TRBJ2-1,CASSEALSFEQFF,TGTGCCAGCAGTGAAGCTCTAAGCTTCGAGCAGTTCTTC
-,-,TRBV5-1,TRBJ2-3,CASSLVRNWELPDTQYF,TGCGCCAGCAGCTTGGTGCGAAATTGGGAACTCCCAGATACGCAGTATTTT
TRBD1,once,TRBV19,TRBJ1-5,CASSYSVRTGVYSNQPQHF,TGTGCCAGTAGTTATAGCGTGAGGACAGGGGTGTATAGCAATCAGCCCCAGCATTTT
-,-,TRBV19,TRBJ2-6,CATGISGANVLTF,TGTGCCACAGGGATCTCTGGGGCCAACGTCCTGACTTTC
-,-,TRBV28,TRBJ1-3,CATADGKSGNTIYF,TGTGCCACCGCGGACGGGAAGTCTGGAAACACCATATATTTT
-,-,TRBV18,TRBJ1-1,CASSPQAGERGNTEAFF,TGTGCCAGCTCACCACAGGCAGGGGAGAGGGGGAACACTGAAGCTTTCTTT
-,-,TRBV5-1,TRBJ1-2,CASSFQGGVGAQRYGYTF,TGCGCCAGCAGCTTCCAGGGTGGGGTTGGAGCCCAACGATATGGCTACACCTTC
-,few,TRBV7-9,TRBJ1-3,CASSSGGNTIYF,TGTGCCAGCAGCTCCGGTGGAAACACCATATATTTT